This T cell receptor (beta chain) was documented in a study of human T cells and chemical hapten exposure. Whole-study context: A roughly 2 cm by roughly 2 cm inner upper arm patch received 2% DPC for sensitization.

Specified time point: pre-sensitization, week 0. Regarding treatment: therapeutic diphenylcyclopropenone sensitization with weekly scalp DPC. Every donor had alopecia and was 18 to 70 years old; all were suitable for DPC. TCRdb ran MiXCR on the RACE reads and lists one entry per CDR3 protein. The sample yields tens of thousands of distinct CDR3 sequences, roughly 12% seen once. In its sample, this clonotype was seen many times. This specimen consisted of whole blood, obtained in connection with sensitization to the hapten diphenylcyclopropenone (DPC). This TCR was sampled from a woman aged 25 to 39 with alopecia areata. Some clones in this sample may be carry-over from other donors' samples.

The CDR3 sequence is CASSFFGTPSSYEQYF. CDR3 nucleotides: TGTGCCAGCAGTTTTTTCGGGACTCCGAGCTCCTACGAGCAGTACTTC. The J gene is TRBJ2-7, the V gene TRBV28, with D maybe TRBD2 (6 bases). The CDR3 runs 16 residues. Trimming took off 3 bases at V and 0 bases at J, with 15 bases between the two ends. From germline, CDR1 is MDHEN and CDR2 SYDVKM.